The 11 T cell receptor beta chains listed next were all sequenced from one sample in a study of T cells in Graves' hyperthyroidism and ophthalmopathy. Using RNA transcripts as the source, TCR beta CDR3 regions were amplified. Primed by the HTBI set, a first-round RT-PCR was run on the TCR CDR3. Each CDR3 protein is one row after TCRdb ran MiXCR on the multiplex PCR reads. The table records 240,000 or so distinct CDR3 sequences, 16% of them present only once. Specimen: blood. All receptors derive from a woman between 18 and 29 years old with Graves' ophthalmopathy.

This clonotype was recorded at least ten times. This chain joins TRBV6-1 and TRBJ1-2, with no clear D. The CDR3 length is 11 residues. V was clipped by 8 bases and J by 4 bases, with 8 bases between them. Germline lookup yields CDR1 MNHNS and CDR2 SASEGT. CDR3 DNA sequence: TGTGCCAGCTTTTCGGGCTATGGCTACACCTTC. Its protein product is CASFSGYGYTF.

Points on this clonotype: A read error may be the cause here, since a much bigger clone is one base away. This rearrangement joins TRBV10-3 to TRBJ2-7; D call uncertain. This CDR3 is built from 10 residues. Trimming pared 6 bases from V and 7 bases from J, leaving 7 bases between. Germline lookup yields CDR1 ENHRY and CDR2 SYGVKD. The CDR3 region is CAIRGNEQYF. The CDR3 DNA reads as TGTGCCATCAGAGGGAATGAGCAGTACTTC.

CDR3 nucleotides: TGTGCCAGCAGTTACTGGGACAGGGATAGGGAGCTGTTTTTT. Translation: CASSYWDRDRELFF. The chain is built from TRBV6-9 and TRBJ2-2; 9 bases match TRBD1. The germline V gene has CDR1 MNHGY and CDR2 SVAAGI. V trimming: 3 bases; J trimming: 9 bases; junction bases outside the gene matches: 5. The CDR3 is 14 residues long.

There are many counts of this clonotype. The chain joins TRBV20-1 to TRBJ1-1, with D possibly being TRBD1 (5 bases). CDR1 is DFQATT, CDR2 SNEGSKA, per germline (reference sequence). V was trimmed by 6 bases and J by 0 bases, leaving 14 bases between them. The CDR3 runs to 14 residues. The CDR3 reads CSASRENLNTEAFF. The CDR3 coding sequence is TGCAGTGCGAGCAGGGAAAATCTGAACACTGAAGCTTTCTTT.

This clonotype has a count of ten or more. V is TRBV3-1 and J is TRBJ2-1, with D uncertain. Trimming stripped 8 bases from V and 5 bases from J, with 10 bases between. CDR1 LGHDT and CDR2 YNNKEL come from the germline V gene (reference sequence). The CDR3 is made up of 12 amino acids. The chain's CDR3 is CASSKTDNEQFF. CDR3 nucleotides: TGTGCCAGCTCAAAGACCGACAATGAGCAGTTCTTC.

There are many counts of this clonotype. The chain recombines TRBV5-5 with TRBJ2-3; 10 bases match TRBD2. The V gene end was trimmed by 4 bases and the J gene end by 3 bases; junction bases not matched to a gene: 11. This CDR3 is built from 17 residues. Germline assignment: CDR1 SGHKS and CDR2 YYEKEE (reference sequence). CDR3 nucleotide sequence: TGTGCCAGCAGCCCAAGGACTAGCGGAGCCGTAACAGATACGCAGTATTTT. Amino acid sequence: CASSPRTSGAVTDTQYF.

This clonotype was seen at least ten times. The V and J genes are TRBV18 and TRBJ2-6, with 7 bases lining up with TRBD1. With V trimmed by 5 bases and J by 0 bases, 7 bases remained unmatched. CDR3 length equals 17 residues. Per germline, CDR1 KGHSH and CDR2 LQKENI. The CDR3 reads CASSTGQLSSGANVLTF. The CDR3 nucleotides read TGTGCCAGCTCAACGGGACAGCTCAGCTCTGGGGCCAACGTCCTGACTTTC.

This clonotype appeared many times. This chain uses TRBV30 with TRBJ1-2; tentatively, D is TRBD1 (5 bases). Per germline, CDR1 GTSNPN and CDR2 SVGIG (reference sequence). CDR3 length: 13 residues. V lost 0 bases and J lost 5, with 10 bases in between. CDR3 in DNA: TGTGCCTGGAGTGTACGCAGGGCGTATGGCTACACCTTC. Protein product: CAWSVRRAYGYTF.

In DNA, the CDR3 is TGTGCCAGCAGTCGAACCGGGACAGGGGGCGCCCTTAGCACAGATACGCAGTATTTT. Protein product: CASSRTGTGGALSTDTQYF. The chain is built from TRBV6-1 and TRBJ2-3; 12 bases are shared with TRBD1. V gave up 5 bases and J gave up 0 bases; unmatched junction bases: 12. The germline CDR1 and CDR2 sequences are MNHNS and SASEGT. The CDR3 is 19 residues long.

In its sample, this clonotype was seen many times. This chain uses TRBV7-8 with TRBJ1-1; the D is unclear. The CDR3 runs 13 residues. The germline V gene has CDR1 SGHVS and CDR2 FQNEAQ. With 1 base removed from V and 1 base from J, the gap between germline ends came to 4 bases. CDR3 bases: TGTGCCAGCAGCTTAGTAGAGAACACTGAAGCTTTCTTT. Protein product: CASSLVENTEAFF.

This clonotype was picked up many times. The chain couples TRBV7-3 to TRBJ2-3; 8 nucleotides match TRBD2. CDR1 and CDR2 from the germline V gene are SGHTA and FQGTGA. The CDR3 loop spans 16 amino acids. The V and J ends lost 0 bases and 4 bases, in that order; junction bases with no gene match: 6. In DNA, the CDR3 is TGTGCCAGCAGCTTAACGGGTAGCGGGGCCCCAGATACGCAGTATTTT. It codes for CASSLTGSGAPDTQYF. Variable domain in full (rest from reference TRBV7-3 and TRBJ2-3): GAGVSQTPSNKVTEKGKYVELRCDPISGHTALYWYRQSLGQGPEFLIYFQGTGAADDSGLPNDRFFAVRPEGSVSTLKIQRTERGDSAVYLCASSLTGSGAPDTQYFGPGTRLTVL.